This TCR beta chain comes out of a study of naive and memory T cell subsets. This clonotype was seen repeatedly, ten times or more. What it binds is unknown. Study results and caveats: Activation and differentiation may alter RNA-based TCR counts. Findings for naive and memory subsets could not be checked against ground truth.

An equimolar mix of two oligonucleotides served as the beta constant-region primer for TRBC1 and TRBC2. Nested alpha and beta constant-region primers with the SP2 primer drove four PCR rounds on ligated cDNA. The cDNA 3' end received a ligated single-stranded oligonucleotide carrying the SP2 primer and a 12-nucleotide UMI. TCRdb re-called the UMI-ligation and nested PCR reads with MiXCR, one entry per CDR3 protein. The sample has 30,000 to 40,000 distinct CDR3 sequences; approximately 17% are singletons. The CDR3 has 14 residues. Germline V gene sequence: CDR1 SGHTA, CDR2 FQGNSA. Between the trimmed V and J ends, which lost 5 bases and 4 bases, there was a span of 14 bases.

This TCR came from a human donor in good health. The sample consisted of effector memory CD4+ T cells from blood. Subset specified: effector memory, CD45RA- CD27-. V and J are TRBV7-2 and TRBJ1-1; unclear D gene. The CDR3 protein is CASSGLGDGTEAFF. The CDR3, as DNA: TGTGCCAGCAGCGGCCTGGGAGACGGCACTGAAGCTTTCTTT. The full variable domain, in which reference TRBV7-2 and TRBJ1-1 provide the parts outside the CDR3, is GAGVSQSPSNKVTEKGKDVELRCDPISGHTALYWYRQSLGQGLEFLIYFQGNSAPDKSGLPSDRFSAERTGGSVSTLTIQRTQQEDSAVYLCASSGLGDGTEAFFGQGTRLTVV.